The subject of this entry is one T cell receptor (beta chain). The source of the sample is a study of T cell changes during pregnancy in multiple sclerosis. This table comes from immunoSEQ multiplex PCR, and its TCRdb copy is limited to in-frame clones, with some not included. The sample lists over 60,000 clones; roughly 89% were seen once. The receptor was derived from a female donor in good health, enrolled as a control in a pregnancy study. The sequencing used peripheral blood, collected in the third trimester of pregnancy.

The CDR3 sequence: CASSLAGDSFYNEQFF. The CDR3 bases are TGCGCCAGCAGCTTGGCAGGGGACAGCTTCTACAATGAGCAGTTCTTC. The gene calls are TRBV5-1 and TRBJ2-1, with 7 bases that match TRBD1. The CDR3 has 16 amino acids. After removal of 0 bases from V and 3 bases from J, the junction contained 6 bases not matched to a gene. CDR1 and CDR2 from the germline V gene are SGHRS and YFSETQ.